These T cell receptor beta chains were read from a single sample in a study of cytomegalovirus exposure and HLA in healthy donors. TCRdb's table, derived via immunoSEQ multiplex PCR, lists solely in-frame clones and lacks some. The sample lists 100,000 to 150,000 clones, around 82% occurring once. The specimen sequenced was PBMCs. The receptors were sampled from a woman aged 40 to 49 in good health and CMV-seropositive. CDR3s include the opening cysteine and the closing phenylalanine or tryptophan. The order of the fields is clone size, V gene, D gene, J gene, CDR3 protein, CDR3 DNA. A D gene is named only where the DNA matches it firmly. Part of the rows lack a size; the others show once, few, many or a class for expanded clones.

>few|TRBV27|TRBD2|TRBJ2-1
CASSPTGTRTYNEQFF
TGTGCCAGCAGTCCCACCGGGACTAGAACCTACAATGAGCAGTTCTTC
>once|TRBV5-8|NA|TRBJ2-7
CASSLGITRSSYEQYF
TGTGCCAGCAGCTTGGGAATTACTAGGAGCTCCTACGAGCAGTACTTC
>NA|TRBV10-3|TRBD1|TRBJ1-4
CAISRDRNEKLFF
TGTGCCATCAGTCGGGACAGGAATGAAAAACTGTTTTTT
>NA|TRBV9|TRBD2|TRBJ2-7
CASSESGTPYEQYF
TGTGCCAGCAGCGAAAGCGGGACCCCCTACGAGCAGTACTTC
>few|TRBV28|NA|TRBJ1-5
CASRPPVTSNQPQHF
TGTGCCAGCCGCCCTCCGGTTACCAGCAATCAGCCCCAGCATTTT
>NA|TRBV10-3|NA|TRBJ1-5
CAISESQVSSQPQHF
TGTGCCATCAGTGAAAGTCAGGTTTCAAGCCAGCCCCAGCATTTT
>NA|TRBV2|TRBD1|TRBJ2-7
CASNRQGYEQYF
TGTGCCAGCAATAGACAGGGCTACGAGCAGTACTTC
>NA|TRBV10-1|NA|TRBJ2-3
CASKMLAISTDTQYF
TGCGCCAGCAAGATGTTAGCCATTAGCACAGATACGCAGTATTTT
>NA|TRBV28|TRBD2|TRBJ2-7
CASSPGTSGVPYEQYF
TGTGCCAGCAGTCCTGGGACTAGCGGGGTTCCCTACGAGCAGTACTTC
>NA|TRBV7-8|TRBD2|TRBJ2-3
CASSQTSGRAKRNF
TGTGCCAGCAGCCAAACTAGCGGGAGGGCCAAACGGAATTTT
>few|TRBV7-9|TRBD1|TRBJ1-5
CASSLAGQADSNQPQHF
TGTGCCAGCAGCTTAGCGGGACAGGCGGATAGCAATCAGCCCCAGCATTTT
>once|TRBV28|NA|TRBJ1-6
CASSLVSSPLHF
TGTGCCAGCAGTTTAGTGAGTTCACCCCTCCACTTT
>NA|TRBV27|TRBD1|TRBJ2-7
CASRGQLDYEQYF
TGTGCCAGCAGGGGACAGTTGGACTACGAGCAGTACTTC
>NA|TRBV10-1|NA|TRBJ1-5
CASSELIVNSNQPQHF
TGCGCCAGCAGTGAGTTGATAGTTAATAGCAATCAGCCCCAGCATTTT
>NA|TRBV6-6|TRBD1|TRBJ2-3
CASRAVQGAGTDTQYF
TGTGCCAGCAGGGCCGTACAGGGGGCAGGCACAGATACGCAGTATTTT
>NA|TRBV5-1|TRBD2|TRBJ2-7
CASSWGTSGVYEQYF
TGCGCCAGCAGCTGGGGGACTAGCGGAGTCTACGAGCAGTACTTC
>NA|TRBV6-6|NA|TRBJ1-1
CASVGQAEAFF
TGTGCCAGCGTGGGCCAAGCTGAAGCTTTCTTT
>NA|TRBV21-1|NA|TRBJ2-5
CASSKALGEQETQYF
TGTGCCAGCAGCAAAGCGTTGGGAGAGCAAGAGACCCAGTACTTC
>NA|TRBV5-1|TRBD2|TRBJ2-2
CASSKTSGNTGELFF
TGCGCCAGCAGCAAGACTAGCGGGAACACCGGGGAGCTGTTTTTT
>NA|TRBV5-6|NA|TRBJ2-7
CASSFFGPPEQYF
TGTGCCAGCAGCTTCTTTGGCCCACCCGAGCAGTACTTC
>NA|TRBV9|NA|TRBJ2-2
CASSVREANTGELFF
TGTGCCAGCAGCGTCCGGGAAGCGAACACCGGGGAGCTGTTTTTT
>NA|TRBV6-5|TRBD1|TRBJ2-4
CASRSTGTDLDF
TGTGCCAGCAGGAGTACCGGGACAGATCTTGACTTC
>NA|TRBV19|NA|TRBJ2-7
CASTSNRAGNYEQYF
TGTGCCAGTACCTCGAATCGGGCGGGGAACTACGAGCAGTACTTC
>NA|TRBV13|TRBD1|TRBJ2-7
CASSIRLQGEQYF
TGTGCCAGCAGCATCAGATTACAGGGGGAGCAGTACTTC
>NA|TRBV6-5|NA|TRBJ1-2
CASSSEGGGYTF
TGTGCCAGCAGTTCGGAGGGGGGGGGCTACACCTTC
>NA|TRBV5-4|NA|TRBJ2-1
CASSPSRDEQFF
TGTGCCAGCAGCCCGAGTCGGGATGAGCAGTTCTTC
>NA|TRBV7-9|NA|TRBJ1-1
CASSQDTNTEAFF
TGTGCCAGCAGCCAGGACACGAACACTGAAGCTTTCTTT
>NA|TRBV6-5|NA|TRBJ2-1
CASSYSQGHYNEQFF
TGTGCCAGCAGTTACTCACAGGGACACTACAATGAGCAGTTCTTC
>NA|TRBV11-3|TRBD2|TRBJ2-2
CASSLGLAGAGELFF
TGTGCCAGCAGCTTGGGACTAGCGGGAGCCGGGGAGCTGTTTTTT
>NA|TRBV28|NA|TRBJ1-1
CASSPEEPEAFF
TGTGCCAGCAGCCCGGAGGAACCGGAAGCTTTCTTT
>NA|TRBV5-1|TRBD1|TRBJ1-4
CASSRAGTGDEKLFF
TGCGCCAGCAGCAGAGCCGGGACAGGAGATGAAAAACTGTTTTTT
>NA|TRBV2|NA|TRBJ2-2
CASNGHGVGGELFF
TGTGCCAGCAATGGTCACGGGGTAGGCGGGGAGCTGTTTTTT
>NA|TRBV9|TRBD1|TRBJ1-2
CASSKGTGYGYGYTF
TGTGCCAGCAGCAAAGGGACAGGGTACGGCTATGGCTACACCTTC
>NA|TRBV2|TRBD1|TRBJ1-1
CASSGQGLDTEAFF
TGTGCCAGCAGTGGACAGGGTTTGGACACTGAAGCTTTCTTT
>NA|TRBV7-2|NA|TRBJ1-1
CASSLFFAVDTEAFF
TGTGCCAGCAGCTTATTTTTTGCGGTAGACACTGAAGCTTTCTTT
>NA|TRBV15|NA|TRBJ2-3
CATSTASGTDTQYF
TGTGCCACCAGCACCGCTAGCGGCACAGATACGCAGTATTTT
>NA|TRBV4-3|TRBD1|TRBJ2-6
CASSPRDSSSGANVLTF
TGCGCCAGCAGCCCCCGGGACAGCTCCTCTGGGGCCAACGTCCTGACTTTC
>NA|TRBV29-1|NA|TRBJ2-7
CSVALWASSYEQYF
TGCAGCGTGGCGCTCTGGGCAAGCTCCTACGAGCAGTACTTC
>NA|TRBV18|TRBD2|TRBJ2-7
CASSPSSGRASYEQYF
TGTGCCAGCTCACCATCTAGCGGGAGGGCCTCTTACGAGCAGTACTTC
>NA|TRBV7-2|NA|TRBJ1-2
CASSLVKGLGGYTF
TGTGCCAGCAGCTTAGTCAAGGGGTTAGGTGGCTACACCTTC
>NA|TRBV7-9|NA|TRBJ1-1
CASSLQGGRNTEAFF
TGTGCCAGCAGCTTACAAGGGGGAAGGAACACTGAAGCTTTCTTT
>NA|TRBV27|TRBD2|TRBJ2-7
CASSRSGSPPTSHF
TGTGCCAGCAGTCGAAGCGGGAGCCCGCCGACCTCGCACTTC
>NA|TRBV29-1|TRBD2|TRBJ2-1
CTGGGRTGEQFF
TGCACCGGGGGGGGACGGACGGGTGAGCAGTTCTTC
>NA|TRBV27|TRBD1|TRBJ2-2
CASTVAGQASNTGELFF
TGTGCCAGCACCGTGGCCGGACAGGCTTCGAACACCGGGGAGCTGTTTTTT
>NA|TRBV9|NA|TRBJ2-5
CASSVGAAQETQYF
TGTGCCAGCAGCGTAGGGGCAGCCCAAGAGACCCAGTACTTC
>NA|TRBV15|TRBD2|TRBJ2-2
CATSVELAVVANTGELFF
TGTGCCACCAGTGTGGAGCTAGCGGTAGTAGCGAACACCGGGGAGCTGTTTTTT
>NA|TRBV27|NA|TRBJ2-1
CASIPMHGSYNEQFF
TGTGCCAGCATCCCGATGCACGGCTCCTACAATGAGCAGTTCTTC
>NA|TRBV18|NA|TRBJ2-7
CASSPPARARSEQYF
TGTGCCAGCTCACCACCAGCTCGCGCTAGGTCCGAGCAGTACTTC
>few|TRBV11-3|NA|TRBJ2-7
CASSLGSYEQYF
TGTGCCAGCAGCTTAGGTAGCTACGAGCAGTACTTC
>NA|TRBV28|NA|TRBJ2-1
CASSQGWDEQFF
TGTGCCAGCAGCCAGGGGTGGGATGAGCAGTTCTTC
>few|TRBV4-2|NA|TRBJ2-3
CASSQDSLGPDTQYF
TGTGCCAGCAGCCAAGATTCCCTAGGCCCAGATACGCAGTATTTT
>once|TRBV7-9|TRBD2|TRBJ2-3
CASSPIAGGPKDTDTQYF
TGTGCCAGCAGCCCCATAGCGGGAGGGCCTAAGGACACAGATACGCAGTATTTT